This T cell receptor beta chain was identified in a study of blood T cell repertoires in COVID-19 (dated by TCRdb to the early 2020s). Regarding the study in general: Collaborator samples came from the United States, Italy and Spain and covered acute and convalescent phases of COVID-19. Nearly every sample came with metadata listing a de-identified subject ID, COVID-19 status, age in years and sex. Deeply sampled blood TCRbeta repertoires from subjects exposed to, actively infected with, or recovered from COVID-19 were included in the dataset. A freely available public database, intended as a resource for researchers studying the immune response to SARS-CoV-2, is where the repertoires were released. The material from the prospective study consisted of cDNA or gDNA derived from T cells, B-cell-depleted T cells, or PBMCs. Samples came from the ongoing ImmuneRACE study (first 160 participants) plus 1,254 subjects from 6 global collaborators. HLA class I and class II types, where available, came from metadata supplied by the sample provider rather than from assay-based typing. Broad study findings and their caveats: The quantity of clinical and demographic metadata differed by source and by participant and was supplied without curation.

CDR1 SNHLY and CDR2 FYNNEI were looked up in the germline V gene. The cysteine opens and the phenylalanine closes a CDR3 of 14 amino acids. CDR3 DNA is the only sequence kept; it has 42 bases, read in frame from the first base. The V and J ends are trimmed by 5 bases and 4 bases, leaving 13 bases between them. Each collaborating institution followed its own protocols to collect whole blood in K2EDTA tubes. Collaborator samples were shipped for TCRbeta analysis as frozen whole blood, isolated PBMCs, or DNA extracted from either sample type. TCRbeta CDR3 regions were amplified from genomic DNA by means of the immunoSEQ Assay, a bias-controlled multiplex PCR. The authors processed their data as follows. Nucleated cell counts per sample were estimated from amplification of reference gene primers within the assay. To quantify the absolute abundance of each unique TCRbeta CDR3 rearrangement, sequence reads were collapsed and filtered. For each sample, productive Simpson clonality was calculated as the square root of Simpson's diversity index over productive rearrangements. TCRdb holds this immuneACCESS table with in-frame rearrangements only. Some clones are missing; in checked studies, unresolved V genes explain under half, and the rest has no known cause. Clonal size and the V and J genes are those of that table, whereas D and trimming came from the DNA. The sample yields about 17,000 clones; around 80% were counted once. Roughly 30% of the sample rests with the top ten.

About this clone itself: Its binding antigen is unknown. No base quality information exists; no much larger clone differs at one position.

The rearranged segments are TRBV2 and TRBJ2-3, with the D gene not clear enough to name. The origin of this receptor is a woman in her 70s with active COVID-19. Sequenced sample: peripheral blood. The nucleotide sequence reads TGTGCCAGCAGTCCACCCCTCACGGCAGATACGCAGTATTTT. Its protein is CASSPPLTADTQYF.